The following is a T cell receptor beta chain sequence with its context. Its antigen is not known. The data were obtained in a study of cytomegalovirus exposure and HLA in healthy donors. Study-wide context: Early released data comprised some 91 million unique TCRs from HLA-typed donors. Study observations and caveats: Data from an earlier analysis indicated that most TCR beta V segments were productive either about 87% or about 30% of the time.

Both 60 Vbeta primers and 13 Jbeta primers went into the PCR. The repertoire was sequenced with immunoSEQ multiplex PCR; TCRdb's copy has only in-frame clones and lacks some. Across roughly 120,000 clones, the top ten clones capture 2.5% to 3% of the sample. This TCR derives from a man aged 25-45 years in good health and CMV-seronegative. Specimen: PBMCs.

The CDR3 coding sequence is TGTGCCAGTAGTATCCCTGGGGGGGCCTACGAGCAGTACTTC. It encodes CASSIPGGAYEQYF. The chain joins TRBV19 to TRBJ2-5, with 7 bases identical to TRBD2. The better agreement between TRBJ2-7 and the DNA end casts doubt on the J call. This CDR3 is built from 14 residues. CDR1 is LNHDA, CDR2 SQIVND, per germline (reference sequence).